A single sample gave rise to the 3 T cell receptor beta chains below, sequenced in a study of T cell repertoires in cytomegalovirus infection. TCRdb called the reads again in MiXCR, with one record for every CDR3 protein. The data hold 200,000 or so distinct CDR3 sequences, with roughly 28% observed a single time. What was sequenced was PBMCs. Every receptor here comes from a human donor in good health (CMV status not recorded). Some clones in this sample may be carry-over from other donors' samples.

This clonotype appeared many times. The chain recombines TRBV7-2 with TRBJ1-2; D not resolved. Germline lookup yields CDR1 SGHTA and CDR2 FQGNSA. The CDR3 length is 13 residues. Trimming shortened V by 7 bases and J by 5 bases, and 14 bases separated the two germline ends. CDR3: CASTTAGGYGYTF. The CDR3 nucleotides are TGTGCCAGCACTACCGCGGGAGGATATGGCTACACCTTC.

V is TRBV10-3 and J is TRBJ2-3; TRBD2 might be the D (6 bases). Germline loops: CDR1 ENHRY, CDR2 SYGVKD. V was pared by 6 bases and J by 2 bases, with 12 bases between. There are 14 residues in the CDR3. This CDR3 reads CAIREEGFTDTQYF. In DNA, the CDR3 is TGTGCCATCAGGGAGGAGGGCTTCACAGATACGCAGTATTTT.

This clonotype was counted between two and nine times. V is TRBV29-1 and J is TRBJ1-6; D remains unclear. Germline V lookup: CDR1 SQVTM, CDR2 ANQGSEA. There are 12 residues in the CDR3. The V and J ends lost 7 bases and 9 bases respectively, with 13 bases between them. CDR3 in DNA: TGCAGCGCCGGTGGACCTGGTTCACCCCTCCACTTT. Protein: CSAGGPGSPLHF.